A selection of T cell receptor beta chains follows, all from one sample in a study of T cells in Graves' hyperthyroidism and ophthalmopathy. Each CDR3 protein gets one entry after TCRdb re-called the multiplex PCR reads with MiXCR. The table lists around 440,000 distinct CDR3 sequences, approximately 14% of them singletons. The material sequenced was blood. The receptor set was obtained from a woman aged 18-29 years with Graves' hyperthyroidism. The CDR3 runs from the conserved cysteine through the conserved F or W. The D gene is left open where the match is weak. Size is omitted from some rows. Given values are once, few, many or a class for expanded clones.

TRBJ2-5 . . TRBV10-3 TGTGCCATCAGGGAGTCCCTAGCACAAGAGACCCAGTACTTC CAIRESLAQETQYF
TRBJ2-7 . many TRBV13 TGTGCCAGCAGCTTAGGCAGCGGCGGAAGCTCCTACGAGCAGTACTTC CASSLGSGGSSYEQYF
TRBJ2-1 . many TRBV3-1 TGTGCCAGCAGCCCGGGACGAGGGTACAATGAGCAGTTCTTC CASSPGRGYNEQFF
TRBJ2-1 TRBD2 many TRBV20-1 TGCAGTGCCAAAGGACTAGCGGGAGGGACTTACAATGAGCAGTTCTTC CSAKGLAGGTYNEQFF
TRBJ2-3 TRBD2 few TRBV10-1 TGCGCCAGCAGTGAGTCGGGGGGGAAAGGACTAGTACCAGATACGCAGTATTTT CASSESGGKGLVPDTQYF
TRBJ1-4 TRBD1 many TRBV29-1 TGCAGCGTCCGCCCCGGACAGGCTGAGAGTGAAAAACTGTTTTTT CSVRPGQAESEKLFF
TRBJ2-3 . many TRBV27 TGTGCCAGCAGGATAGACCTTTTCACAGATACGCAGTATTTT CASRIDLFTDTQYF
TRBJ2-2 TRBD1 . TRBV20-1 TGCAGTGCTAGAGATCGGCGGACAGGAGACACCGGGGAGCTGTTTTTT CSARDRRTGDTGELFF
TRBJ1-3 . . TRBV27 TGTGCCAGCAAAAATCAGGGGAACACCATATATTTT CASKNQGNTIYF
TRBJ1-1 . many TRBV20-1 TGCAGTGCCGAGGACCCGGACGGCCGAACTGAAGCTTTCTTT CSAEDPDGRTEAFF
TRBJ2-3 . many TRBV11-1 TGTGCCAGCAGCTTAGGTGGAGAGTCCCAACTCGGTACGCAGTATTTT CASSLGGESQLGTQYF
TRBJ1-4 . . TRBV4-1 TGCGCCAGCAGCCAAGGACGGGGGCCTAATGAAAAACTGTTTTTT CASSQGRGPNEKLFF
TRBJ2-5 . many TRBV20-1 TGCAGTGCTAGAGAACCGGGGCCTACCAAAGAGACCCAGTACTTC CSAREPGPTKETQYF
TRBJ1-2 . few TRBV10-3 TGTGCCGTACAGCTTTACTATGGCTACACCTTC CAVQLYYGYTF
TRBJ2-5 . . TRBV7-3 TGTGCCAGCAGCTTAAAGGGCTCAGAGACCCAGTACTTC CASSLKGSETQYF
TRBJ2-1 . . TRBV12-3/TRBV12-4 TGTGCCAGCAGTGACACTAGCAATGAGCAGTTCTTC CASSDTSNEQFF
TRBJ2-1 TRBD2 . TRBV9 TGTGCCAGCAGCGGTGGTAGCGGGTACTCCTACAATGAGCAGTTCTTC CASSGGSGYSYNEQFF
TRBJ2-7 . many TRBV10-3 TGTGCCATCAGTGATGTAGCGTCCTGGGGGTTCTCCTACGAGCAGTACTTC CAISDVASWGFSYEQYF
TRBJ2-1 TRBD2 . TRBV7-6 TGTGCCAGCAGCTCCACTAGCGGGAGTGGAAATGAGCAGTTCTTC CASSSTSGSGNEQFF
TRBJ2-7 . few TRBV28 TGTGCCAGCAGTTTTTTCGACAGGAGAACCTACGAGCAGTACTTC CASSFFDRRTYEQYF
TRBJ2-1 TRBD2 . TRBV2 TGTGCCAGCAGTGGGAGCGGGAGATGGAACAATGAGCAGTTCTTC CASSGSGRWNNEQFF
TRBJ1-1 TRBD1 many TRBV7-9 TGTGCCAGCAGCTCCAGCACCGGGACAGGGAGCTTTAACACTGAAGCTTTCTTT CASSSSTGTGSFNTEAFF
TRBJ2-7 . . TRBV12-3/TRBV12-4 TGTGCCAGCCGCTGGGGGAGTTCCTACGAGCAGTACTTC CASRWGSSYEQYF
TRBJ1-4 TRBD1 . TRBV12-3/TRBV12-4 TGTGCCAGCAGACCTTCGACAGGGCGGGAAAAACTGTTTTTT CASRPSTGREKLFF
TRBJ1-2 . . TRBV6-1 TGTGCCAGCAGTAACCTGGGACGGTTCAGTGGCTACACCTTC CASSNLGRFSGYTF
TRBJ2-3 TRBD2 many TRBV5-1 TGCGCCAGCAGCTTTGAGACTAGCGGGGCCCGAGATACGCAGTATTTT CASSFETSGARDTQYF
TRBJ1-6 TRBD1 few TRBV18 TGTGCCAGCTCACCCCTCGACAGGGGGACTTATTCACCCCTCCACTTT CASSPLDRGTYSPLHF
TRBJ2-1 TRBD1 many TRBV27 TGTGCCAGCAGTTTCCAGACGACAGGGAACTACAATGAGCAGTTCTTC CASSFQTTGNYNEQFF
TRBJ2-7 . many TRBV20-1 TGCAGTGCAACAGGTTCAGGCGGCTACGAGCAGTACTTC CSATGSGGYEQYF
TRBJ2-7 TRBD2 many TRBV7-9 TGTGCCAGCAGCTCCAGGTCGCTAGCGGGCGACTACGAGCAGTACTTC CASSSRSLAGDYEQYF
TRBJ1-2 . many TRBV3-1 TGTGCCAGCAGCCAAGCCGAAGGGGCCTATGGCTACACCTTC CASSQAEGAYGYTF
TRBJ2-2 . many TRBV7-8 TGTGCCAGCAGCGCCCGGACACTCTTAGGAGGGGAGCTGTTTTTT CASSARTLLGGELFF
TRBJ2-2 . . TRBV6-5 TGTGCCAGCAGTTACCGGACAGTGAACACCGGGGAGCTGTTTTTT CASSYRTVNTGELFF
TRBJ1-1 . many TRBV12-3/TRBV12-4 TGTGCCAGCAGCCTCGGACGGCGGAACACTGAAGCTTTCTTT CASSLGRRNTEAFF
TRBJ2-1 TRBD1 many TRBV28 TGTGCCAGCAGTCTCCGACAGGGTCCCTCATACAATGAGCAGTTCTTC CASSLRQGPSYNEQFF